This T cell receptor beta chain was identified in a study of regulatory T cells in long-lasting Graves disease. This CDR3 is built from 15 residues. Trimming at V came to 1 base and at J to 4 bases, leaving 4 bases not matched to a gene. Germline V CDR1 and CDR2: SGHAT, FQNNGV. Study findings and constraints: Segments TRBV28, TRBJ1-2 and TRBJ2-5 showed preferential usage in persistent disease. Peripheral blood alone, not thyroid tissue, underwent study.

Construction of TCR beta libraries relied on iRepertoire HTBI primers and on Arm-PCR targeting CDR3 regions. Using its own MiXCR run on the multiplex PCR reads, TCRdb lists one record per CDR3 protein. The table has about 400,000 distinct CDR3 sequences, around 21% seen once. This clonotype was picked up many times. What it binds is not known. Time point denoted: persistent/refractory GD, antithyroid drugs over 5 years with positive TRAb. Researchers made the TCR library from RNA that was extracted from PBMCs. This chain links TRBV11-2 with TRBJ2-5, with TRBD1 identical over 9 bases. The clonotype comes from a female donor with Graves disease. Sample: peripheral blood mononuclear cells (PBMCs), taken when the disease was refractory, from a patient treated with antithyroid drugs. The CDR3 loop is CASSLGTGAGETQYF. CDR3 bases: TGTGCCAGCAGCTTAGGGACAGGGGCGGGAGAGACCCAGTACTTC.